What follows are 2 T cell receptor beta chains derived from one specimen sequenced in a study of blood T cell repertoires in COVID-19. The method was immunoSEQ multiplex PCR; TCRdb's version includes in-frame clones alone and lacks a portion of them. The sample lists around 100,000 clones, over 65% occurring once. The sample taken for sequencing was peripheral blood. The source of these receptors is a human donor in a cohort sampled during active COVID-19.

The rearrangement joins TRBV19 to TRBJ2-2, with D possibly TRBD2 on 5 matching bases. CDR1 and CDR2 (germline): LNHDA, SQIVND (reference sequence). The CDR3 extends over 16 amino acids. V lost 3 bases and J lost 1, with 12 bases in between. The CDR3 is CASSMLGSGNTGELFF. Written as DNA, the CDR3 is TGTGCCAGTAGTATGCTAGGGAGTGGGAACACCGGGGAGCTGTTTTTT.

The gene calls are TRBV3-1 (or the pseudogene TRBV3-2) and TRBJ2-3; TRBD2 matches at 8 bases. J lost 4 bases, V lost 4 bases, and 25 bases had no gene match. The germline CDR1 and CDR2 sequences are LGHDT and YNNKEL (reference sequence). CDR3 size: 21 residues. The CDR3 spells CASSRTSTGVGTSHLADTQYF. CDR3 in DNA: TGTGCCAGCAGCCGCACCTCCACGGGGGTCGGGACTAGTCATTTGGCAGATACGCAGTATTTT.